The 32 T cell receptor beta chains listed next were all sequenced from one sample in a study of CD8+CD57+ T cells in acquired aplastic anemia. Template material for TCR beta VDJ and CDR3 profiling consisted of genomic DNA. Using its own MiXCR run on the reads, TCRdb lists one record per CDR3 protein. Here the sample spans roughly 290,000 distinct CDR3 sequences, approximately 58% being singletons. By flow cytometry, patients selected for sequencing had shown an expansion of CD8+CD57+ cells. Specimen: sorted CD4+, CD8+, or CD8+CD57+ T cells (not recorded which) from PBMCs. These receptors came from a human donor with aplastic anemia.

CDR3 amino acids: CATSRGGGEQYF. The CDR3 region has the DNA TGTGCCACCAGCAGGGGGGGCGGGGAGCAGTACTTC. The V and J genes are TRBV15 and TRBJ2-5; D might be TRBD1 or TRBD2, each matching 6 bases. V was cut by 3 bases and J by 11 bases, with 13 bases left in between. The CDR3 covers 12 residues. Germline V gives CDR1 LNHNV, CDR2 YYDKDF (reference sequence).

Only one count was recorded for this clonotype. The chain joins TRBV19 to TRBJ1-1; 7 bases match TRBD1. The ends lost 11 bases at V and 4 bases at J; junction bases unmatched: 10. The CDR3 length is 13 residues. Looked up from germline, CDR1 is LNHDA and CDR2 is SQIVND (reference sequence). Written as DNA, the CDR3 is TGTGCCGCCTCCGGGACAGCGATCACTGAAGCTTTCTTT. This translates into CAASGTAITEAFF.

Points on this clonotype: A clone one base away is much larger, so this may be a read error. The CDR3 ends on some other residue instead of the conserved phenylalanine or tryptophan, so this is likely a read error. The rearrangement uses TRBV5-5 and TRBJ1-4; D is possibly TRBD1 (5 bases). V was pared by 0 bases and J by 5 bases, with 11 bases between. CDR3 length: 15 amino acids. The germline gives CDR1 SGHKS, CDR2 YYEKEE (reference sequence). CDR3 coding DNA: TGTGCCAGCAGCTTGGTTGGGACCCAGAATGAAAAACTGTTTGTT. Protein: CASSLVGTQNEKLFV.

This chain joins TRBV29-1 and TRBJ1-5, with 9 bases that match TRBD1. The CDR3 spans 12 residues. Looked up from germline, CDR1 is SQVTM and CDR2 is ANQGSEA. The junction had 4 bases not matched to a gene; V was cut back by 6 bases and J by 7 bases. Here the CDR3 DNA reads TGCAGCGTGGGACAGGGCGGGCAGCCCCAGCATTTT. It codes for CSVGQGGQPQHF.

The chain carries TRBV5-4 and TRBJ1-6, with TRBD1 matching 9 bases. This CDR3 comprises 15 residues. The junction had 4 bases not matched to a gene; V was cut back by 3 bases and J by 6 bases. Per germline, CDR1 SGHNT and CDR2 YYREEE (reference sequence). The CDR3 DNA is TGTGCCAGCAGCTCGAGGACAGGGGTTAATTCACCCCTCCACTTT. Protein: CASSSRTGVNSPLHF.

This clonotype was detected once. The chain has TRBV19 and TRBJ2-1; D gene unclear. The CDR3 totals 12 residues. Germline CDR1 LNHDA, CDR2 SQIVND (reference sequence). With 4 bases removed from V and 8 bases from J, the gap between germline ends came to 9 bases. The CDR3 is CASSSAVDEQFF. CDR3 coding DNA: TGTGCCAGTAGTAGCGCCGTGGATGAGCAGTTCTTC. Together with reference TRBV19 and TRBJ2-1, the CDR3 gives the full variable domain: DGGITQSPKYLFRKEGQNVTLSCEQNLNHDAMYWYRQDPGQGLRLIYYSQIVNDFQKGDIAEGYSVSREKKESFPLTVTSAQKNPTAFYLCASSSAVDEQFFGPGTRLTVL.

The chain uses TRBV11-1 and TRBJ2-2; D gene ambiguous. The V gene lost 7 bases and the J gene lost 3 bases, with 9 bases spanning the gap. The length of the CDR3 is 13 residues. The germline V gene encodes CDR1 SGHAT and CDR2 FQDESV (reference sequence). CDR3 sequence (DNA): TGTGCCAGCACCAGGACCTACACCGGGGAGCTGTTTTTT. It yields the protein CASTRTYTGELFF. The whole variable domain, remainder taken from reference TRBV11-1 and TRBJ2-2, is EAEVAQSPRYKITEKSQAVAFWCDPISGHATLYWYRQILGQGPELLVQFQDESVVDDSQLPKDRFSAERLKGVDSTLKIQPAELGDSAMYLCASTRTYTGELFFGEGSRLTVL.

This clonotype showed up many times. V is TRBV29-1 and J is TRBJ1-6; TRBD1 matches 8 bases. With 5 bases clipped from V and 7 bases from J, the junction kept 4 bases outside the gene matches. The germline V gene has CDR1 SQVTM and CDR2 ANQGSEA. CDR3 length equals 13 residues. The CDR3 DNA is TGCAGCGTTCAGTGGACAGGGAATTCACCCCTCCACTTT. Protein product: CSVQWTGNSPLHF. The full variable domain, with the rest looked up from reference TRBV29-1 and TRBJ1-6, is SAVISQKPSRDICQRGTSLTIQCQVDSQVTMMFWYRQQPGQSLTLIATANQGSEATYESGFVIDKFPISRPNLTFSTLTVSNMSPEDSSIYLCSVQWTGNSPLHFGNGTRLTVT.

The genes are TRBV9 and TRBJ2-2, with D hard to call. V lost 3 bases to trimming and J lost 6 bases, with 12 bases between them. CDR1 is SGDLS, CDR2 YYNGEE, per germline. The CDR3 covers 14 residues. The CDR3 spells CASSAFAGAGELFF. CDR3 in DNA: TGTGCCAGCAGCGCCTTCGCTGGGGCCGGGGAGCTGTTTTTT.

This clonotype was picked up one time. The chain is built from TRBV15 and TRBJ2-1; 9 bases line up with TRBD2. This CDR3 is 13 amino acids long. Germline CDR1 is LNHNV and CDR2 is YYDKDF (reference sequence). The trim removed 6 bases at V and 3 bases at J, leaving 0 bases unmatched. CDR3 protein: CATRTSGYNEQFF. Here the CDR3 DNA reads TGTGCCACCAGGACTAGCGGCTACAATGAGCAGTTCTTC.

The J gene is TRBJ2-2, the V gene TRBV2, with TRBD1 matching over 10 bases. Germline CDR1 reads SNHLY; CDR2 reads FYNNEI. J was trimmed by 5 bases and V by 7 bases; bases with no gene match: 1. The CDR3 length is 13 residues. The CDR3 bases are TGTGCCAGCACGGGACAGGGGACCGGGGAGCTGTTTTTT. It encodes CASTGQGTGELFF.

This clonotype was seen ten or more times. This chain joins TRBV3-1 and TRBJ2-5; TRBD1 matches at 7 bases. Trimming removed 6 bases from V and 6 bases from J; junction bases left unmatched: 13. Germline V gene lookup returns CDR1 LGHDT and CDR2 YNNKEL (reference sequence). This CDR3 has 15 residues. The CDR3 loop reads CASRGAGGHTKTQYF. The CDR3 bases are TGTGCCAGCAGAGGGGCAGGGGGTCATACGAAGACCCAGTACTTC.

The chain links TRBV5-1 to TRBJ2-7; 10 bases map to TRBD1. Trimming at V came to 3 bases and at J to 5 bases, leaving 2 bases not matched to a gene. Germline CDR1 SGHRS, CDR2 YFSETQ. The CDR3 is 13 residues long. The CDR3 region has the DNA TGCGCCAGCAGCTGGGACAGGGGAAACGAGCAGTACTTC. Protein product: CASSWDRGNEQYF.

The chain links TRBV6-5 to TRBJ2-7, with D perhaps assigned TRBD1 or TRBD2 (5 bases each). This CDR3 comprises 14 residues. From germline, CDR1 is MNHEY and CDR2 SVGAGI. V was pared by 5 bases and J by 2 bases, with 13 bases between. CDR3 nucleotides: TGTGCCAGCAGTCCATTGACAGCGGCCTACGAGCAGTACTTC. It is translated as CASSPLTAAYEQYF.

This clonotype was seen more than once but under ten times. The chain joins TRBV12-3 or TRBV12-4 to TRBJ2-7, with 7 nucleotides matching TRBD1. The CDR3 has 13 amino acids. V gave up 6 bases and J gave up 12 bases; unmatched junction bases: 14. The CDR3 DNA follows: TGTGCCAGCAGCCCTACCGGGACAGCGGATAGGTACTTC. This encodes CASSPTGTADRYF.

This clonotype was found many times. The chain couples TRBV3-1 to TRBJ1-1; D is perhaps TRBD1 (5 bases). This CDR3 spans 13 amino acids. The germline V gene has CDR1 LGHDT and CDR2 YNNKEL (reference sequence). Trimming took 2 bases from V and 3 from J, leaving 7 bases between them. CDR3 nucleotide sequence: TGTGCCAGCAGCCAACAGGGTTACACTGAAGCTTTCTTT. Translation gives CASSQQGYTEAFF.

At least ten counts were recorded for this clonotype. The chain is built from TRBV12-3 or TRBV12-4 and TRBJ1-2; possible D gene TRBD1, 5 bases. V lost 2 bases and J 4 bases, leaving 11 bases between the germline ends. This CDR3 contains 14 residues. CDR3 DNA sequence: TGTGCCAGCAGTTTAAGCACAGGCGCCTATGGCTACACCTTC. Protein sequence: CASSLSTGAYGYTF.

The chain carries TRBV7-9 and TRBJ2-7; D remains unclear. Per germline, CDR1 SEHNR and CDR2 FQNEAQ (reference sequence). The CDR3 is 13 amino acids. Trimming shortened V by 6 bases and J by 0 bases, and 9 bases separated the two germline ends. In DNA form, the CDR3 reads TGTGCCAGCAGTTCTGTCAGCTCCTACGAGCAGTACTTC. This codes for CASSSVSSYEQYF.

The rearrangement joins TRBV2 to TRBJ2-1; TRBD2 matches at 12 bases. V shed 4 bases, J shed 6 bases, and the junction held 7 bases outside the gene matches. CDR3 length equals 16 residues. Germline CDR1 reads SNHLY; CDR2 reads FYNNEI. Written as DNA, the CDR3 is TGTGCCAGCAGTGCTAGCGGGAGGGCCTCATCCAATGAGCAGTTCTTC. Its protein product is CASSASGRASSNEQFF.

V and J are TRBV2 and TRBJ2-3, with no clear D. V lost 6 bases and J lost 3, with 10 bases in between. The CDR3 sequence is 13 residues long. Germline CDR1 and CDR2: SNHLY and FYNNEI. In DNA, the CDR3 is TGTGCCAGCAGGGCCGTAGCAACAGATACGCAGTATTTT. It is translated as CASRAVATDTQYF.

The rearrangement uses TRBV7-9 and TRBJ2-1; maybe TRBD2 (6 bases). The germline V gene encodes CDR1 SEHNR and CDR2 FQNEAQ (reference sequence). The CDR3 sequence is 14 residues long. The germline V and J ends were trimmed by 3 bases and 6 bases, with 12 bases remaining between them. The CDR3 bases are TGTGCCAGCAGCTTGGTGGGGGACTTCAATGAGCAGTTCTTC. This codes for CASSLVGDFNEQFF.

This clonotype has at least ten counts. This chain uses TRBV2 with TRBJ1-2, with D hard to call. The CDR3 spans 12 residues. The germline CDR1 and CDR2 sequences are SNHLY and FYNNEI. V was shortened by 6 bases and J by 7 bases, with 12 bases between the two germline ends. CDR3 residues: CASRALSGGYTF. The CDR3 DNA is TGTGCCAGCAGAGCCCTTTCGGGTGGCTACACCTTC.

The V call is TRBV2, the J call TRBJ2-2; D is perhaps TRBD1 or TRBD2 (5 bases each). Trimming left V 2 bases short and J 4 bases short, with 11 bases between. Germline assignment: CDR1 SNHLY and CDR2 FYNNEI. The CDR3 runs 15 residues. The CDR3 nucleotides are TGTGCCAGCAGTGAAAGGGGCAGCGGCACCGGGGAGCTGTTTTTT. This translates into CASSERGSGTGELFF. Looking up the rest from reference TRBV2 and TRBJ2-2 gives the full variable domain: EPEVTQTPSHQVTQMGQEVILRCVPISNHLYFYWYRQILGQKVEFLVSFYNNEISEKSEIFDDQFSVERPDGSNFTLKIRSTKLEDSAMYFCASSERGSGTGELFFGEGSRLTVL.

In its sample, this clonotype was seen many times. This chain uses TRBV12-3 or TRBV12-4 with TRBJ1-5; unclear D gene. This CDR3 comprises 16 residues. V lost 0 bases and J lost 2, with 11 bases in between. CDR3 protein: CASSLAGGNGNQPQHF. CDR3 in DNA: TGTGCCAGCAGTTTAGCCGGAGGGAACGGCAATCAGCCCCAGCATTTT.

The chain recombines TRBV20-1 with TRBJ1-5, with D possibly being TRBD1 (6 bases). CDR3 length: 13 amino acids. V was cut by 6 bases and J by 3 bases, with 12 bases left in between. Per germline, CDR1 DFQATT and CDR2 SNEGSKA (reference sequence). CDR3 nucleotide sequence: TGCAGTGCCCCGGACAGCCCCAATCAGCCCCAGCATTTT. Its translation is CSAPDSPNQPQHF.

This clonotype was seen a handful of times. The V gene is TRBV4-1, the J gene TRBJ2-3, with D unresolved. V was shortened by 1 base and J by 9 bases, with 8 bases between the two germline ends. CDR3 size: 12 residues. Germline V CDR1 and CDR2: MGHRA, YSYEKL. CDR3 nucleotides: TGCGCCAGCAGCCAAGCCTATGACACGCAGTATTTT. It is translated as CASSQAYDTQYF.

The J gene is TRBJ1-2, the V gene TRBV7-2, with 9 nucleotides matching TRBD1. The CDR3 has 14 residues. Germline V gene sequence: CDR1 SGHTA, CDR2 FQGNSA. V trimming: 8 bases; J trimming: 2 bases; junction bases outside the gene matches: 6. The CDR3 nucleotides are TGTGCCAGCCTCAACAGGGGGCGGAACTATGGCTACACCTTC. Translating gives CASLNRGRNYGYTF.

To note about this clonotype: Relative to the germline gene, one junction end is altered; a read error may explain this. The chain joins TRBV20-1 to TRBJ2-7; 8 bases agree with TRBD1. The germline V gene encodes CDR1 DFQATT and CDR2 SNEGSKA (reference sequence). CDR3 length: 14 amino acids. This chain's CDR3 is CSASRDRTLGEKYF. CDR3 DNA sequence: TGCAGTGCTTCGCGGGACAGGACCTTGGGCGAGAAGTACTTC.

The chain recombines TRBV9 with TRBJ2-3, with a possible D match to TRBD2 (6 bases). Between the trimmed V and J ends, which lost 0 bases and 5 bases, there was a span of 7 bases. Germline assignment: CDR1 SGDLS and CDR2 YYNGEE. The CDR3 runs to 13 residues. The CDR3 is CASSVEGGDTQYF. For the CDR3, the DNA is TGTGCCAGCAGCGTAGAGGGAGGAGATACGCAGTATTTT.

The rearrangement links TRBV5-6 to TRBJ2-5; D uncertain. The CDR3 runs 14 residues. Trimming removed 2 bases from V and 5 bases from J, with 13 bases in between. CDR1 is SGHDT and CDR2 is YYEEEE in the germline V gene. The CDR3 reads CASSLLEGIETQYF. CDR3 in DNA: TGTGCCAGCAGCTTACTGGAAGGGATTGAGACCCAGTACTTC.

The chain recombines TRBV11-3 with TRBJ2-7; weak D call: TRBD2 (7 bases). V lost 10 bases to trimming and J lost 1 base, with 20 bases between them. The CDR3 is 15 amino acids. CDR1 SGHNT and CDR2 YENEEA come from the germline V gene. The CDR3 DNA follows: TGTGCCATCCTCGAGGGGGGGCGAACGTCCTACGAGCAGTACTTC. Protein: CAILEGGRTSYEQYF.

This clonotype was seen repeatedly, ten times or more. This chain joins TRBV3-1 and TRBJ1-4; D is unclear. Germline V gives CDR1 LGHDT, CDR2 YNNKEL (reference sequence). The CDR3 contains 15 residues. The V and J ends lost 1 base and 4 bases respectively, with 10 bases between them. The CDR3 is CASSQGVLSNEKLFF. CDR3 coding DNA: TGTGCCAGCAGCCAAGGTGTACTGAGTAATGAAAAACTGTTTTTT. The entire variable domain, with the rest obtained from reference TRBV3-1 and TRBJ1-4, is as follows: DTAVSQTPKYLVTQMGNDKSIKCEQNLGHDTMYWYKQDSKKFLKIMFSYNNKELIINETVPNRFSPKSPDKAHLNLHINSLELGDSAVYFCASSQGVLSNEKLFFGSGTQLSVL.